These T cell receptor beta chains were read from a single sample in a study of vaccination effects on CD4 cells after COVID-19. No cognate antigen is known for these TCRs. Using immunoSEQ multiplex PCR, the repertoire was profiled, and TCRdb retains in-frame clones only, with some absent. This table holds 71,000 or so clones, approximately 79% found once. Sequenced here: CD4+ T cells from PBMCs cultured with HCoV-OC43 spike peptides, sampled before COVID-19 vaccination. These receptor sequences come from a human donor who received a COVID-19 vaccine. CDR3s include the opening cysteine and the closing phenylalanine or tryptophan. A D gene is named only where the DNA matches it firmly.

j_call v_call d_call cdr3_aa
TRBJ2-4 TRBV6-2/TRBV6-3 . CASSYGYRKKAAKNIQYF
TRBJ2-1 TRBV12-3/TRBV12-4 . CASSFRGHNEQFF
TRBJ2-3 TRBV30 . CAWSGAASLSTDTQYF
TRBJ1-1 TRBV18 . CASSPVKSDAFF
TRBJ1-6 TRBV27 . CASRLEWSKDSPLHF
TRBJ2-3 TRBV10-1 . CASSRDITDTQYF
TRBJ1-2 TRBV18 . CASSQTGPGMIGYTF
TRBJ1-4 TRBV15 TRBD1 CATSRDGTGGEKLFF
TRBJ1-5 TRBV16 . CASSLPGGLQPQHF
TRBJ1-4 TRBV2 TRBD1 CASSEALQGASNEKLFF
TRBJ2-1 TRBV5-8 . CASPGFRHEQFF
TRBJ1-2 TRBV28 . CASSLSVLVSSNYGYTF
TRBJ2-1 TRBV5-6 TRBD1 CASSGRDRDNEQFF
TRBJ2-6 TRBV9 . CASSFQGTGANVLTF
TRBJ2-1 TRBV5-1 TRBD1 CASSGGTGGYGEQFF
TRBJ2-5 TRBV7-2 . CASSPRFGWETQYF
TRBJ2-5 TRBV5-1 . CASRGAGEETQYF